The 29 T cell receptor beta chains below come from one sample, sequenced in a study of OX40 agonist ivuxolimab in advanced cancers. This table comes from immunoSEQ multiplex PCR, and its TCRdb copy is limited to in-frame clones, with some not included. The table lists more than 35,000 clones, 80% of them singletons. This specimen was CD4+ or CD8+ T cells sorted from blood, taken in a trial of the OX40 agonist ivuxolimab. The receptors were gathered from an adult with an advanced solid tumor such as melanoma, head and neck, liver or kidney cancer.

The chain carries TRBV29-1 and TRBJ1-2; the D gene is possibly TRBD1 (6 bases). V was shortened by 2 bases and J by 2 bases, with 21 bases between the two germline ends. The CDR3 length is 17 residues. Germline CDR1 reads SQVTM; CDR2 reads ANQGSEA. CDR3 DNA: TGCAGCGTTGAAAGTGACGGGGGGACAACTTCGAACTATGGCTACACCTTC. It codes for CSVESDGGTTSNYGYTF.

In nucleotides, the CDR3 is TGCGCCAGCAGGTCTAGCGGGAGAAGGAGTCACAATGAGCAGTTCTTC. Translation: CASRSSGRRSHNEQFF. The chain employs TRBV5-1 and TRBJ2-7, with 10 bases matching TRBD2. The closer fit of TRBJ2-1 to the DNA end suggests the J call may be wrong. Germline CDR1 SGHRS, CDR2 YFSETQ. The CDR3 has 16 amino acids.

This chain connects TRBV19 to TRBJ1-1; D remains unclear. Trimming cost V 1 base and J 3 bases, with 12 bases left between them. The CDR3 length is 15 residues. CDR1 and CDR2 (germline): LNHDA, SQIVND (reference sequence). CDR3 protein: CASSIAGEYYTEAFF. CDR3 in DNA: TGTGCCAGTAGTATAGCGGGAGAGTATTACACTGAAGCTTTCTTT.

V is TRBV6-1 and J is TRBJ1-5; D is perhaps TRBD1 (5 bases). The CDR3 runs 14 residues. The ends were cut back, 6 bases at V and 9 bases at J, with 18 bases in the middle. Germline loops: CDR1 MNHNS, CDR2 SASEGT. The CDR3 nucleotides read TGTGCCAGCAGCTCTATGCGGGACTTGGCGCCCCAGCATTTT. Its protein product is CASSSMRDLAPQHF.

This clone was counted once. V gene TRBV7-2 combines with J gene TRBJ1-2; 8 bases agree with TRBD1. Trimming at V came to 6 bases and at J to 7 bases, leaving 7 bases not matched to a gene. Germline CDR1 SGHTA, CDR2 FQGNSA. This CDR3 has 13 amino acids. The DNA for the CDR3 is TGTGCCAGCAGATCGGACAGGGTGCTTGGCTACACCTTC. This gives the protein CASRSDRVLGYTF.

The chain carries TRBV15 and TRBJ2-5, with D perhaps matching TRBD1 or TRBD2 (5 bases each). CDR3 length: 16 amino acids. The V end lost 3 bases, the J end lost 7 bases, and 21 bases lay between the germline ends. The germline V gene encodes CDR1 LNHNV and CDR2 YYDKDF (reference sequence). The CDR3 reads CATSSRSGRVHGTQYF. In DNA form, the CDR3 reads TGTGCCACCAGCAGTCGGAGCGGCAGGGTGCATGGGACCCAGTACTTC.

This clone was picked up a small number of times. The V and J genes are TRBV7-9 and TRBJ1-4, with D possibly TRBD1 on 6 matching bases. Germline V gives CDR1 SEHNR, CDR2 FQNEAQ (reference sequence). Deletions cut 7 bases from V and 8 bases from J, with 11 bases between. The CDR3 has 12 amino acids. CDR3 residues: CASTRDMEKLFF. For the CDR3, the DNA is TGTGCCAGCACCCGGGACATGGAAAAACTGTTTTTT.

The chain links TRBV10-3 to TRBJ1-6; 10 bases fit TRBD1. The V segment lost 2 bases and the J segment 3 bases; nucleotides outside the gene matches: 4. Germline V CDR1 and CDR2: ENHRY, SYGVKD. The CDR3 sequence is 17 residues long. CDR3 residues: CAISEGTGVGYNSPLHF. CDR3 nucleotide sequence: TGTGCCATCAGTGAGGGGACAGGGGTGGGCTATAATTCACCCCTCCACTTT.

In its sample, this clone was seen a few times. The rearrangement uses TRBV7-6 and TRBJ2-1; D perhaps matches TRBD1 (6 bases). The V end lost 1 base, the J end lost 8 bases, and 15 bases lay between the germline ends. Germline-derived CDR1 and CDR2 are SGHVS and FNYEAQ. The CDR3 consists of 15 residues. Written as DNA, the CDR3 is TGTGCCAGCAGCTTAGGGGGGCCGTTAGTGGATGAGCAGTTCTTC. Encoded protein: CASSLGGPLVDEQFF. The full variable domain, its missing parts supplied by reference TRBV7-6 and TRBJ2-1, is GAGVSQSPRYKVTKRGQDVALRCDPISGHVSLYWYRQALGQGPEFLTYFNYEAQQDKSGLPNDRFSAERPEGSISTLTIQRTEQRDSAMYRCASSLGGPLVDEQFFGPGTRLTVL.

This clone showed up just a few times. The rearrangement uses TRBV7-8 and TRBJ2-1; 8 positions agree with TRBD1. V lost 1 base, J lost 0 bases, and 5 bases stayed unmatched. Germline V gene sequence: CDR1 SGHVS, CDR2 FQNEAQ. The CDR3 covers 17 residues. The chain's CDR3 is CASSLDQGASSYNEQFF. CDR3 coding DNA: TGTGCCAGCAGCTTAGATCAGGGGGCGAGCTCCTACAATGAGCAGTTCTTC.

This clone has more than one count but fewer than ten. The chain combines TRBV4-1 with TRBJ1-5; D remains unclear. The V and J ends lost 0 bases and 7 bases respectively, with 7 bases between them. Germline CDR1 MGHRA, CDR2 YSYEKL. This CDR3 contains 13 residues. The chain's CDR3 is CASSQDPGQPQHF. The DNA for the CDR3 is TGCGCCAGCAGCCAAGACCCAGGCCAGCCCCAGCATTTT.

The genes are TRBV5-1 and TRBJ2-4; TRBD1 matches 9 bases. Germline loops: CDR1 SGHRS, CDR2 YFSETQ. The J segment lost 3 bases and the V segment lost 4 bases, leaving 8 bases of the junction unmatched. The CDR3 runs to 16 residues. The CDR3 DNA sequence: TGCGCCAGCAGCAAAGGGACAGGGATGGGCAAAAACATTCAGTACTTC. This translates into CASSKGTGMGKNIQYF.

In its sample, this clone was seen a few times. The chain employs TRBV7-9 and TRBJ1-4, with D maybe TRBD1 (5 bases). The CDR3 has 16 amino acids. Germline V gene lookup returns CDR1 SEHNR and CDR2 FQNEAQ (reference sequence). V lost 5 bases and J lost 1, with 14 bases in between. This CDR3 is CASSQVTGETNEKLFF. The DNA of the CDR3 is TGTGCCAGCAGCCAAGTAACAGGAGAAACTAATGAAAAACTGTTTTTT. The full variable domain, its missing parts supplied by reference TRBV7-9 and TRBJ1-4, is DTGVSQNPRHKITKRGQNVTFRCDPISEHNRLYWYRQTLGQGPEFLTYFQNEAQLEKSRLLSDRFSAERPKGSFSTLEIQRTEQGDSAMYLCASSQVTGETNEKLFFGSGTQLSVL.

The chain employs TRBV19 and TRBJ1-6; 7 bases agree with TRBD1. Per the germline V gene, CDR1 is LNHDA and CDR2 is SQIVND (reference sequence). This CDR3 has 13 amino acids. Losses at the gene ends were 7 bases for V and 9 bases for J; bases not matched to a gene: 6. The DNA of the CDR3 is TGTGCCAGTATGGGGCAGGGGGGTTCACCCCTCCACTTT. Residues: CASMGQGGSPLHF.

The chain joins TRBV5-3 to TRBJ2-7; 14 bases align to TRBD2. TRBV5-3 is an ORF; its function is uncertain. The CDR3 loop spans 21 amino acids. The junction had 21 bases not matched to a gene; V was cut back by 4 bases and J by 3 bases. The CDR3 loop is CARSRLNRTSGRSTAFYEQYF. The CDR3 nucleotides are TGTGCCAGAAGCAGACTGAATAGGACTAGCGGGAGGTCTACAGCCTTCTACGAGCAGTACTTC.

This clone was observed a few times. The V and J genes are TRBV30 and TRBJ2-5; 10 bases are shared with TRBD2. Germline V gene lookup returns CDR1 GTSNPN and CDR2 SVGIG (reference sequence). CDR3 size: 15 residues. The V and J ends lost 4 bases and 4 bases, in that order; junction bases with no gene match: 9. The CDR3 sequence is CAWTNLAGALETQYF. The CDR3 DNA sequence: TGTGCCTGGACCAACCTAGCGGGAGCCTTAGAGACCCAGTACTTC.

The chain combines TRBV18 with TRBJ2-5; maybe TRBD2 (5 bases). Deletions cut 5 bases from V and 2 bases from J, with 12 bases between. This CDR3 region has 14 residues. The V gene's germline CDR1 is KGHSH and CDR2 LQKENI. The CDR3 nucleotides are TGTGCCAGCTCAGTCGTAGAGGGTCAAGAGACCCAGTACTTC. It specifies CASSVVEGQETQYF.

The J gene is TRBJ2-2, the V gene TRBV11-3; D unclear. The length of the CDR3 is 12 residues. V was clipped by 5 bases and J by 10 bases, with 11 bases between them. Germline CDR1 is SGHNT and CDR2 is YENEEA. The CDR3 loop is CASSSMESELFF. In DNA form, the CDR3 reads TGTGCCAGCAGCAGCATGGAATCGGAGCTGTTTTTT.

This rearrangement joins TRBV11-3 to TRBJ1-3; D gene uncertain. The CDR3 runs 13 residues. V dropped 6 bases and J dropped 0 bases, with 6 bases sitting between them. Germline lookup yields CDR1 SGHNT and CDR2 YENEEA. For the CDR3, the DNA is TGTGCCAGCAGTACGGGCTCTGGAAACACCATATATTTT. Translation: CASSTGSGNTIYF.

CDR3 sequence: CASSFMAETQYF. The CDR3 region has the DNA TGTGCCAGCAGCTTTATGGCCGAGACCCAGTACTTC. The chain has TRBV7-6 and TRBJ2-5; D is unresolved. Germline CDR1 reads SGHVS; CDR2 reads FNYEAQ. The CDR3 contains 12 residues. Trimming pared 3 bases from V and 5 bases from J, leaving 7 bases between.

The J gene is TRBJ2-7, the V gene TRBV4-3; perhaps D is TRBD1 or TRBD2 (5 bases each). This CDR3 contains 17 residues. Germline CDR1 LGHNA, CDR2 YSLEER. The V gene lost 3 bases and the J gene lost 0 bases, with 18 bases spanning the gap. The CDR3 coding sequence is TGCGCCAGCAGCCAGTCACCCCCGGGACGGTCCTCCTACGAGCAGTACTTC. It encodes CASSQSPPGRSSYEQYF.

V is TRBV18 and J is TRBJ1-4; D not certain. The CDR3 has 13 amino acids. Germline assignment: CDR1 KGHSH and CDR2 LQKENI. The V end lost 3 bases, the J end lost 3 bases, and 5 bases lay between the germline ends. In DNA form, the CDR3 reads TGTGCCAGCTCACCTGATCCTAATGAAAAACTGTTTTTT. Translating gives CASSPDPNEKLFF. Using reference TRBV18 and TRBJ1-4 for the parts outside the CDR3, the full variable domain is NAGVMQNPRHLVRRRGQEARLRCSPMKGHSHVYWYRQLPEEGLKFMVYLQKENIIDESGMPKERFSAEFPKEGPSILRIQQVVRGDSAAYFCASSPDPNEKLFFGSGTQLSVL.

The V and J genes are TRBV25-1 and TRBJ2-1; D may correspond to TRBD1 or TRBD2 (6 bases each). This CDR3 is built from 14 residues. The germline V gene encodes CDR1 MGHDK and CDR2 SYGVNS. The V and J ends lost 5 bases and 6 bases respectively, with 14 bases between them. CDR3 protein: CASSPFGGPNEQFF. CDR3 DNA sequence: TGTGCCAGCAGTCCCTTCGGGGGCCCCAATGAGCAGTTCTTC.

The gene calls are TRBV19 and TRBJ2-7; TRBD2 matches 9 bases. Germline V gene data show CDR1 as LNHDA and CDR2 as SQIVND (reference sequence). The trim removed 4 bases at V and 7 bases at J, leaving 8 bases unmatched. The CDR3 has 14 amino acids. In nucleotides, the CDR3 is TGTGCCAGTAGTACGGGCGGGAGGGCACGGGAGCAGTACTTC. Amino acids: CASSTGGRAREQYF.

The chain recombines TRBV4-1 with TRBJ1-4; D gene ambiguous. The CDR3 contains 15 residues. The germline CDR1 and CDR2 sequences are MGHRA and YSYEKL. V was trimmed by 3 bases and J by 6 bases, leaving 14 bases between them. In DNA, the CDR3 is TGCGCCAGCAGCCAGGACTTGGGAGACCATGAAAAACTGTTTTTT. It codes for CASSQDLGDHEKLFF.

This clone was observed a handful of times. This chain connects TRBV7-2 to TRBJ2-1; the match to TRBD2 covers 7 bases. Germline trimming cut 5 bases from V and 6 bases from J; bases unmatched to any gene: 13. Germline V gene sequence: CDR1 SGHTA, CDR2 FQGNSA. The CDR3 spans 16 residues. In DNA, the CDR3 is TGTGCCAGCAGCCCCCACGGACTAGTGTCAGGCAATGAGCAGTTCTTC. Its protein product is CASSPHGLVSGNEQFF. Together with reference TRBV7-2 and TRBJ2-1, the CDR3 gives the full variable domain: GAGVSQSPSNKVTEKGKDVELRCDPISGHTALYWYRQSLGQGLEFLIYFQGNSAPDKSGLPSDRFSAERTGGSVSTLTIQRTQQEDSAVYLCASSPHGLVSGNEQFFGPGTRLTVL.

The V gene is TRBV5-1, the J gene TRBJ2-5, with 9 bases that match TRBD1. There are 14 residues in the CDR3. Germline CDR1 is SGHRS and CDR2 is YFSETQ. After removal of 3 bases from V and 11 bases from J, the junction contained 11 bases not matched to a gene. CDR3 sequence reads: CASSWPGQGLEQYF. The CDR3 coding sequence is TGCGCCAGCAGCTGGCCGGGACAGGGTTTGGAGCAGTACTTC.

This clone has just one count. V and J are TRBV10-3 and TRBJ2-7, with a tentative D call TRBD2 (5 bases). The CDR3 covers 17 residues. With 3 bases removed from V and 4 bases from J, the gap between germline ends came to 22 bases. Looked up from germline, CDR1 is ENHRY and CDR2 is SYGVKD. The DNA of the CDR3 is TGTGCCATCAGTGACCCGGGTGGGGAGCTTCCCGGGTACGAGCAGTACTTC. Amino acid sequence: CAISDPGGELPGYEQYF.

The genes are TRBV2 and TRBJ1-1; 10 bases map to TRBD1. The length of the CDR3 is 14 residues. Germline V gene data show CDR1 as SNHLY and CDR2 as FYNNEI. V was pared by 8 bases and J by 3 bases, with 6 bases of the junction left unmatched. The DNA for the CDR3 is TGTGCCAGCCTTAGAGGACAGGGGGACACTGAAGCTTTCTTT. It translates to CASLRGQGDTEAFF.